The T cell receptor (beta chain) under discussion was sequenced for a study of blood T cell repertoires in COVID-19. Study-level background: Samples taken during acute and convalescent COVID-19 were collected in the United States, Italy and Spain.

The CDR3 has 15 residues. The V end was cut by 1 base, the J end by 1 base, with 9 bases between. Germline V gene sequence: CDR1 SGHTA, CDR2 FQGNSA. Profiled with immunoSEQ multiplex PCR; TCRdb holds only in-frame clones, not every one. Here the sample spans 20,000 to 30,000 clones, 94% being singletons. Material: peripheral blood. The chain uses TRBV7-2 and TRBJ2-3; D might be TRBD1 (5 bases). This clonotype was obtained from a human donor with active COVID-19. The donor label of this sample is uncertain. The CDR3 DNA is TGTGCCAGCAGCTTAGGGGGCGGAGGCACAGATACGCAGTATTTT. It codes for CASSLGGGGTDTQYF. Full variable domain (missing parts from reference TRBV7-2 and TRBJ2-3): GAGVSQSPSNKVTEKGKDVELRCDPISGHTALYWYRQSLGQGLEFLIYFQGNSAPDKSGLPSDRFSAERTGGSVSTLTIQRTQQEDSAVYLCASSLGGGGTDTQYFGPGTRLTVL.